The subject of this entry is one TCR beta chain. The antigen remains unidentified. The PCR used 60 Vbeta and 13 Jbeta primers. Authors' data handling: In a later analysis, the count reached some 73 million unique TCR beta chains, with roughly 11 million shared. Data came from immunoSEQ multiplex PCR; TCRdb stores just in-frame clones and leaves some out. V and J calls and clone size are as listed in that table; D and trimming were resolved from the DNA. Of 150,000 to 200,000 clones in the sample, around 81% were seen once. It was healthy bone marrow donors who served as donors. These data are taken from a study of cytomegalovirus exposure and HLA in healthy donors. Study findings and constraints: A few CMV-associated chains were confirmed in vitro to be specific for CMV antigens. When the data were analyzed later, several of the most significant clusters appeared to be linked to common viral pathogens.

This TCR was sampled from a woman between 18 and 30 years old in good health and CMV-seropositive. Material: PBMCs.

As DNA, the CDR3 is TGTGCCAGCAGTATTACAGGGGAAAACACTGAAGCTTTCTTT. Translating gives CASSITGENTEAFF. This chain links TRBV28 with TRBJ1-1; the match to TRBD1 covers 7 bases. Trimming cost V 5 bases and J 2 bases; bases outside gene matches: 5. Germline CDR1 and CDR2: MDHEN and SYDVKM. This CDR3 region has 14 residues.